This T cell receptor beta chain was documented in a study of beta chain features in type 1 diabetes. Study as a whole: Sorted cells, about 98,000,000 in number, were examined across all samples.

Overall study results and limits: Here, the possible influence of HLA type (on TCRB rearrangement) remained unresolved. A moderate, significant TCRB CDR3 shortening appeared in type 1 diabetes across four CD4+ subsets. Sequencing of cDNA might inflate the share of cells that strongly express TCR.

About this clone itself: Its specificity is not known.

The investigators reverse transcribed all of the isolated RNA, so they sequenced expressed TCRB transcripts. Sequencing was performed with immunoSEQ multiplex PCR; in TCRdb, only in-frame clones are kept and a portion is missing. The data hold over 200,000 clones, with roughly a tenth observed a single time. V gave up 7 bases and J gave up 7 bases; unmatched junction bases: 15. Germline CDR1 is SQVTM and CDR2 is ANQGSEA. The CDR3 loop spans 14 amino acids. The TCR comes from a man aged 30-40 years with type 1 diabetes. The sample consisted of naive CD4+ T cells from blood. The V and J genes are TRBV29-1 and TRBJ2-7; 8 bases agree with TRBD2. The CDR3 DNA reads as TGCAGCGCCCTGAGGAGCGGGGGTGCACTGGAGCAGTACTTC. Amino acids: CSALRSGGALEQYF.